The sequence of this T cell receptor (beta chain) was determined in a study of response to subunit inactivated influenza vaccine. TCRdb used MiXCR to reprocess the RT-PCR reads, holding one entry per CDR3 protein. Of about 180,000 distinct CDR3 sequences in the sample, about 9% were seen once. This CDR3 contains 16 residues. Germline V gene data show CDR1 as KGHDR and CDR2 as SFDVKD. V lost 1 base to trimming and J lost 6 bases; unmatched junction nucleotides: 6. The V call is TRBV24-1, the J call TRBJ2-1, with 9 nucleotides matching TRBD2. Here the sequenced sample was non-naive T cells sorted from PBMCs, taken on the day of vaccination. The sequence was obtained from a man aged 45 to 65 who received an inactivated influenza vaccine. CDR3 in DNA: TGTGCCACCAGTGATTTAGGCGGGAGGGCGGCCAATGAGCAGTTCTTC. Amino acids: CATSDLGGRAANEQFF.